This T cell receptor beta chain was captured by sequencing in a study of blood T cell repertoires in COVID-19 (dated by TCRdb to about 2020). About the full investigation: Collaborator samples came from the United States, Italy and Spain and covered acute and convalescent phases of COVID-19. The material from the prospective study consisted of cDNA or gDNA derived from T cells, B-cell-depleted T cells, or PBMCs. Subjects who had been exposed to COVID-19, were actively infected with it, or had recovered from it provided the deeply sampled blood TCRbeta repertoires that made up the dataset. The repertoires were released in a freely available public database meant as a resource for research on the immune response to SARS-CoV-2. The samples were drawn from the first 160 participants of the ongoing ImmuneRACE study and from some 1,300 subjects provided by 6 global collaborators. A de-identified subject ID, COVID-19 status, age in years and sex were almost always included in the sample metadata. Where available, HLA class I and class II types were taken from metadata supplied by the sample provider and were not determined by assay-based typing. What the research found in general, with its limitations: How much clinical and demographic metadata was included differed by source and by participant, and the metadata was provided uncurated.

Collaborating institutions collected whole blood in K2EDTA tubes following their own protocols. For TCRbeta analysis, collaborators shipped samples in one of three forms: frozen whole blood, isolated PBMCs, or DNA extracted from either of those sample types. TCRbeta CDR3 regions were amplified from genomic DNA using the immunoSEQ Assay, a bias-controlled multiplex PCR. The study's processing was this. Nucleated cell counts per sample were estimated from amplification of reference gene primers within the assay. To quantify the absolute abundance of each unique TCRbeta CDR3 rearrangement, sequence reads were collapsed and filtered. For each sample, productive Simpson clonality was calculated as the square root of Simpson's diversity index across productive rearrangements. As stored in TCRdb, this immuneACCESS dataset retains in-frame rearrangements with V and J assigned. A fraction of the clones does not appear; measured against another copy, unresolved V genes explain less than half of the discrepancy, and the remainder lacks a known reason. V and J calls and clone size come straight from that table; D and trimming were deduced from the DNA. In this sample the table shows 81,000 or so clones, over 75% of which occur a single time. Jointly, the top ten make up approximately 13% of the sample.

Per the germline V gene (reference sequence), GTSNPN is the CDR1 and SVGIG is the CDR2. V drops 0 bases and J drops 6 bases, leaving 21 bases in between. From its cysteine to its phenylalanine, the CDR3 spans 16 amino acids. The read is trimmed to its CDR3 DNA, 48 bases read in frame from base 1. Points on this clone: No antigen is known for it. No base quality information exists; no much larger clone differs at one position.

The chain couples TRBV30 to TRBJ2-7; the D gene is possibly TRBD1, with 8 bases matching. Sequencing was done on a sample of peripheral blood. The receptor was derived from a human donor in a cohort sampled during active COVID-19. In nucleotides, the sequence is TGTGCCTGGAGTGTGCCAGGGGGCAGGGAGGGTTTCGAGCAGTACTTC. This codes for CAWSVPGGREGFEQYF.